This TCR beta chain stems from a study of blood T cell repertoires in COVID-19. The wider study: From the United States, Italy and Spain came samples of acute and convalescent COVID-19.

Assay used: immunoSEQ multiplex PCR; TCRdb lists only in-frame clones, some missing. This table holds more than 250,000 clones, roughly 86% found once. V dropped 1 base and J dropped 9; count of bases not matched to a gene: 5. This CDR3 is 14 amino acids long. The germline gives CDR1 SGDLS, CDR2 YYNGEE. This sequence originates from a woman aged 50 to 65 with acute or convalescent COVID-19. V usage is TRBV9 and J usage is TRBJ2-1, with 9 bases fitting TRBD2. Material: peripheral blood. The CDR3 nucleotides read TGTGCCAGCAGCGTAATAGCGGGAGCTAGTGAGCAGTTCTTC. This encodes CASSVIAGASEQFF.